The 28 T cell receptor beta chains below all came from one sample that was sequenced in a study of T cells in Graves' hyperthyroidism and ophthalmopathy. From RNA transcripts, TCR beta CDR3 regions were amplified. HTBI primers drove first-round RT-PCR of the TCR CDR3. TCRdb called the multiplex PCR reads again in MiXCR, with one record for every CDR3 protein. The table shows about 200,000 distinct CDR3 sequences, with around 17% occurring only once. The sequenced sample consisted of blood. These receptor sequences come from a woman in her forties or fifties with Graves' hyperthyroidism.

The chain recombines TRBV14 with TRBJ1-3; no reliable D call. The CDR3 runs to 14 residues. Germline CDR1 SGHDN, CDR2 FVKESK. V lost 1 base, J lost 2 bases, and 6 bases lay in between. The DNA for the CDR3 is TGTGCCAGCAGCCAAGTTTGGGCTGGAAACACCATATATTTT. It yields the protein CASSQVWAGNTIYF. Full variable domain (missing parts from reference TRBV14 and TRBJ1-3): EAGVTQFPSHSVIEKGQTVTLRCDPISGHDNLYWYRRVMGKEIKFLLHFVKESKQDESGMPNNRFLAERTGGTYSTLKVQPAELEDSGVYFCASSQVWAGNTIYFGEGSWLTVV.

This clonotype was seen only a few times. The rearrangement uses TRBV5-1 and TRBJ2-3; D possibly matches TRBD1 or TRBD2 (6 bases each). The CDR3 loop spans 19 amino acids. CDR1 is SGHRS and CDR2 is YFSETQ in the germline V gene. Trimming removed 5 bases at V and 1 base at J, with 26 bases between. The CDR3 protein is CASRTQTSGAGRGTDTQYF. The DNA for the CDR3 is TGCGCCAGCAGGACACAAACGTCGGGGGCCGGCCGGGGCACAGATACGCAGTATTTT.

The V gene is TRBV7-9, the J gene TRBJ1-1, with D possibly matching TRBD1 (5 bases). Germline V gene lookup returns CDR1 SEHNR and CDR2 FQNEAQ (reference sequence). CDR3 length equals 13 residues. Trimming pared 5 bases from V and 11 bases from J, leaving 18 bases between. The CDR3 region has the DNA TGTGCCAGCAGCGCGGCGGGGGTTAGTGAGGCTTTCTTT. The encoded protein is CASSAAGVSEAFF.

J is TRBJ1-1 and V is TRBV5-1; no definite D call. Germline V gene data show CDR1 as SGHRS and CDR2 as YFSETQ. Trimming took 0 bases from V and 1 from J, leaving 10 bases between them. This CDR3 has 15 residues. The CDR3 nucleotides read TGCGCCAGCAGCTTGGCCGCGATTTCGAACACTGAAGCTTTCTTT. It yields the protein CASSLAAISNTEAFF.

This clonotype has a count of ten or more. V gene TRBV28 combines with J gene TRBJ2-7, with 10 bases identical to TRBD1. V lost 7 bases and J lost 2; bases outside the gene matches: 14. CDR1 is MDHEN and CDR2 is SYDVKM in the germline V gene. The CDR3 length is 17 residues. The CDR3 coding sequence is TGTGCCAGCATCCCACCTCCGGGACAGGGGATCCCCTACGAGCAGTACTTC. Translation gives CASIPPPGQGIPYEQYF.

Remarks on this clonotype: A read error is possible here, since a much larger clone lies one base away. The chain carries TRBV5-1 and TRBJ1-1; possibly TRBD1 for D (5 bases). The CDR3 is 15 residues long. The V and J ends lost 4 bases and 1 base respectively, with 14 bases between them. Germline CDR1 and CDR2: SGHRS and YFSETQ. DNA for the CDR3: TGCGCCAGCAGCGTACAGGAGGCGCAGAACACTGAAGCTTTCTTT. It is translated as CASSVQEAQNTEAFF.

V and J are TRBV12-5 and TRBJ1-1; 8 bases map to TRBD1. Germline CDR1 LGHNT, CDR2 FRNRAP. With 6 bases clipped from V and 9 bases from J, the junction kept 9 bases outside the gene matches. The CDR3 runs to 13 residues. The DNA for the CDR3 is TGTGCTAGTGGAGCCTACAGGGGGGGGAAAGCTTTCTTT. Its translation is CASGAYRGGKAFF. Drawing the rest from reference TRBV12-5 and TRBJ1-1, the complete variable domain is DARVTQTPRHKVTEMGQEVTMRCQPILGHNTVFWYRQTMMQGLELLAYFRNRAPLDDSGMPKDRFSAEMPDATLATLKIQPSEPRDSAVYFCASGAYRGGKAFFGQGTRLTVV.

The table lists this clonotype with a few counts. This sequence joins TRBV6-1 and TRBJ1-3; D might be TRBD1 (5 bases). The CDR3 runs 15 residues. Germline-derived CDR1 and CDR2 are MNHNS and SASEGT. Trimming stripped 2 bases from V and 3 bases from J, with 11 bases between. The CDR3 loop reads CASSELAGSGNTIYF. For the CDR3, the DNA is TGTGCCAGCAGTGAACTTGCAGGGAGTGGAAACACCATATATTTT.

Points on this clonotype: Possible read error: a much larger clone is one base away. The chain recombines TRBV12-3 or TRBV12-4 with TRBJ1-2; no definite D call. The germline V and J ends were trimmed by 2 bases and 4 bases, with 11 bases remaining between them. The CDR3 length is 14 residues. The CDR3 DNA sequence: TGTGCCAGCAGTTTAAAAACCACATCCTATGGCTACACCTTC. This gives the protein CASSLKTTSYGYTF.

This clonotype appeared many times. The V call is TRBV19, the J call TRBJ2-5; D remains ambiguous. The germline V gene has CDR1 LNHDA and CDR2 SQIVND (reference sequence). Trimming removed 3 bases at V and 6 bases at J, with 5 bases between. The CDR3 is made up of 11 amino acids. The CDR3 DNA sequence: TGTGCCAGTAGTATGTCTAAGACCCAGTACTTC. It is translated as CASSMSKTQYF.

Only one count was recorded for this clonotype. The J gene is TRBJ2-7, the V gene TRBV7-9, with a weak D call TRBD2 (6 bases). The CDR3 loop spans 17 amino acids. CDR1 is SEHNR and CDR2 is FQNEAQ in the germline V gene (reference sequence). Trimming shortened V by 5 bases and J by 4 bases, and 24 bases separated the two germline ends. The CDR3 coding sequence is TGTGCCAGCAGCCGTAACCCGACTATGGCGGGGAAATACGAGCAGTACTTC. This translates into CASSRNPTMAGKYEQYF.

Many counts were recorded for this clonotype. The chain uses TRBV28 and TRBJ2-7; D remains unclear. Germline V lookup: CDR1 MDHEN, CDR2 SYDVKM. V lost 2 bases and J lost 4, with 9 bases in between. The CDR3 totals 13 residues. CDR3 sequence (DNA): TGTGCCAGCAGTTTACCCCCCTTGTACGAGCAGTACTTC. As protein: CASSLPPLYEQYF.

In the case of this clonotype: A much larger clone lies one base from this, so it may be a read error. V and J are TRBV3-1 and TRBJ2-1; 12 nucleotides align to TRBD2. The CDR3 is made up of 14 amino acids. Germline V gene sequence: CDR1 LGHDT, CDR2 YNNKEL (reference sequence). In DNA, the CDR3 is TGTGCCAGTCGGACTAGCGGGGCCTACAATGAGCAGCTCTTC. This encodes CASRTSGAYNEQLF.

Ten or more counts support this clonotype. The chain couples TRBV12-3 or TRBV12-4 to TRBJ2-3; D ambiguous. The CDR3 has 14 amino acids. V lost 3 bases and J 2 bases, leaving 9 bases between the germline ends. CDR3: CASSFTPPTDTQYF. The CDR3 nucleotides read TGTGCCAGCAGTTTCACCCCGCCCACAGATACGCAGTATTTT.

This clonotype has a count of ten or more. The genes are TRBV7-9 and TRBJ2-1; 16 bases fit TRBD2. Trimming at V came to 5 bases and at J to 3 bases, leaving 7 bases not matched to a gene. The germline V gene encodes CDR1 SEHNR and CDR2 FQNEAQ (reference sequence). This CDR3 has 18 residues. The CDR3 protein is CASSQGLAGGPDYNEQFF. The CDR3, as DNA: TGTGCCAGCAGCCAGGGACTAGCGGGAGGGCCGGACTACAATGAGCAGTTCTTC.

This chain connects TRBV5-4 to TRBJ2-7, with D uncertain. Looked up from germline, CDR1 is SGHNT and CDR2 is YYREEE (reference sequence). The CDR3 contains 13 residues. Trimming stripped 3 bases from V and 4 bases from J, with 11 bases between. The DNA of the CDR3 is TGTGCCAGCAGCTCCCCCCTAGAGTACGAGCAGTACTTC. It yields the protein CASSSPLEYEQYF.

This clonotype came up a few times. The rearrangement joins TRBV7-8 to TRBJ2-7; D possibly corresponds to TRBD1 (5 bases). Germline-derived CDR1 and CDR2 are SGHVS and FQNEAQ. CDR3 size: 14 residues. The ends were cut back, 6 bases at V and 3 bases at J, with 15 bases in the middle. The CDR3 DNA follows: TGTGCCAGCAGTGTAGCAGGGTTTGGCTACGAGCAGTACTTC. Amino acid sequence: CASSVAGFGYEQYF.

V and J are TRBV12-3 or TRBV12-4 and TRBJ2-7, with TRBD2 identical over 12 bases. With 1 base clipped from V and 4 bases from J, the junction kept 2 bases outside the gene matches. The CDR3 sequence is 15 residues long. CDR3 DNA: TGTGCCAGCAGTTTAGGGACTAGCGGGACATACGAGCAGTACTTC. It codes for CASSLGTSGTYEQYF.

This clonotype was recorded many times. The CDR3 DNA reads TGTGCCTGGAGGATGACCTACGAGCAGTACTTC. It codes for CAWRMTYEQYF. The chain carries TRBV30 and TRBJ2-7; D remains unclear. Germline V gene sequence: CDR1 GTSNPN, CDR2 SVGIG (reference sequence). The CDR3 loop spans 11 amino acids. V was pared by 3 bases and J by 2 bases, with 5 bases between.

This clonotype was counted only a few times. The CDR3 bases are TGTGCCAGCAGTGGGACTAGCGGGAAGCTAAATGAGCAGTTCTTC. Protein product: CASSGTSGKLNEQFF. The chain links TRBV2 to TRBJ2-1; 12 bases align to TRBD2. Germline V gene sequence: CDR1 SNHLY, CDR2 FYNNEI. The CDR3 extends over 15 amino acids. Losses at the gene ends were 4 bases for V and 7 bases for J; bases not matched to a gene: 5.

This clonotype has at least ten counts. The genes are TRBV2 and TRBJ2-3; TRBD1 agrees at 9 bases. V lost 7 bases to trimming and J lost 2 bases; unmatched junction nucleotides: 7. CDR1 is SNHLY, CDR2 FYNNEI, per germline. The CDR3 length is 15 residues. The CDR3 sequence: CASIRRDRVTDTQYF. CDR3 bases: TGTGCCAGCATCAGACGGGACAGGGTCACAGATACGCAGTATTTT.

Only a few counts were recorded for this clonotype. CDR3 residues: CASSFGSLEEKLFF. DNA for the CDR3: TGTGCCAGCAGCTTCGGGTCACTGGAGGAAAAACTGTTTTTT. The V call is TRBV11-3, the J call TRBJ1-4, with unresolved D. This CDR3 has 14 amino acids. Trimming pared 3 bases from V and 8 bases from J, leaving 13 bases between. The germline V gene encodes CDR1 SGHNT and CDR2 YENEEA.

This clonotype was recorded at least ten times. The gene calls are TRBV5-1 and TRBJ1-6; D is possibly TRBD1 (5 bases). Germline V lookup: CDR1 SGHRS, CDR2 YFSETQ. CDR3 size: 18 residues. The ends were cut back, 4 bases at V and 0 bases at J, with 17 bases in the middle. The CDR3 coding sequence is TGCGCCAGCAGCCGGAGACAGCCCGATGGCTCCTATAATTCACCCCTCCACTTT. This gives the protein CASSRRQPDGSYNSPLHF.

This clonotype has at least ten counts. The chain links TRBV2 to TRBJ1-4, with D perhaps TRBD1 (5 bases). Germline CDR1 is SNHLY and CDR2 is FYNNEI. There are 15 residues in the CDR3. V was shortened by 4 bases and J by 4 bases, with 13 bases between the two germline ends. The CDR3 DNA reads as TGTGCCAGCAGTGGCCCACCCGGGGGTAATGAAAAACTGTTTTTT. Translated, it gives CASSGPPGGNEKLFF.

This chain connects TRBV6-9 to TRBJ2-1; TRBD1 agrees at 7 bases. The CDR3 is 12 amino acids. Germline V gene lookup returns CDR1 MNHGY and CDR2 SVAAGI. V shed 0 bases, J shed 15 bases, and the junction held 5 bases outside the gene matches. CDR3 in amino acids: CASSYSGTVLFF. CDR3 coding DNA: TGTGCCAGCAGTTATTCCGGGACAGTTCTGTTCTTC.

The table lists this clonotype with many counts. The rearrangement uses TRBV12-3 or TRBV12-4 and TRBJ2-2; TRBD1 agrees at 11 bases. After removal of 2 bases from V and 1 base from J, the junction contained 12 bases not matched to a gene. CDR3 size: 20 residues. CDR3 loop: CASSLRWAGQGVRNTGELFF. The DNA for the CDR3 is TGTGCCAGCAGTTTAAGATGGGCGGGACAGGGGGTCAGGAACACCGGGGAGCTGTTTTTT.

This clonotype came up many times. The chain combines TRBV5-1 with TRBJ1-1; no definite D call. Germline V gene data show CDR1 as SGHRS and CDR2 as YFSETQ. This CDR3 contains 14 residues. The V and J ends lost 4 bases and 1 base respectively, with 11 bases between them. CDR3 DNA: TGCGCCAGCAGCAGGCGGACGGAGAACACTGAAGCTTTCTTT. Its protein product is CASSRRTENTEAFF.

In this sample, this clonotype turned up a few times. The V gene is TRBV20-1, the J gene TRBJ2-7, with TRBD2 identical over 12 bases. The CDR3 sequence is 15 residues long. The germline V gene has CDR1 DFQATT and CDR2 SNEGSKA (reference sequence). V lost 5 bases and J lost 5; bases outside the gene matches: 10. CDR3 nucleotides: TGCAGTGCTGGACTAGCGGGATCAACCGGGGACGAGCAGTACTTC. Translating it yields CSAGLAGSTGDEQYF.